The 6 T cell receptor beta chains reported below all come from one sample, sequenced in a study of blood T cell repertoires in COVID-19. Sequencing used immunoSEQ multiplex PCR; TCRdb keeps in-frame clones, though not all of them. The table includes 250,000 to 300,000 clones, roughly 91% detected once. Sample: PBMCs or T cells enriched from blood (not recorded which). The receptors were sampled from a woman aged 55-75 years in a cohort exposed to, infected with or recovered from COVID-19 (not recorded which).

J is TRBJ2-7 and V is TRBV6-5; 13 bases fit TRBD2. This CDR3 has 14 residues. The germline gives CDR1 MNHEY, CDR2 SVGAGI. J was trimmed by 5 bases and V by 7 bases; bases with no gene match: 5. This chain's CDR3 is CASTMGLAGNEQYF. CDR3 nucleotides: TGTGCCAGCACCATGGGACTAGCGGGAAACGAGCAGTACTTC.

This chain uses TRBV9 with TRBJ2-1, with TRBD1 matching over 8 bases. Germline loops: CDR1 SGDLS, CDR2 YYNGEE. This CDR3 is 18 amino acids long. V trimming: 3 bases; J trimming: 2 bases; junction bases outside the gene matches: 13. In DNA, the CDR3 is TGTGCCAGCAGCGCCTCCCCCGCAGGGGGCGGGGCCTACAATGAGCAGTTCTTC. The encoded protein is CASSASPAGGGAYNEQFF.

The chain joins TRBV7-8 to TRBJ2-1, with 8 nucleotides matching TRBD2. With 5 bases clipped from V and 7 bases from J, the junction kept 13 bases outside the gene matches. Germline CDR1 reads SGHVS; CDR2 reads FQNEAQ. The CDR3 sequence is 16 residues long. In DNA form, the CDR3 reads TGTGCCAGCAGCGGGGTAGCGGGACCCCGGGGGAATGAGCAGTTCTTC. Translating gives CASSGVAGPRGNEQFF.

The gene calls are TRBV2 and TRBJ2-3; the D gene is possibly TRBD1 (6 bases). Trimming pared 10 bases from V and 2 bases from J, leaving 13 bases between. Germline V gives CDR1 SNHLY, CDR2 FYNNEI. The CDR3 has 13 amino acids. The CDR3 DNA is TGTGCCACCCCGGACAGTCTCACAGATACGCAGTATTTT. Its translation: CATPDSLTDTQYF.

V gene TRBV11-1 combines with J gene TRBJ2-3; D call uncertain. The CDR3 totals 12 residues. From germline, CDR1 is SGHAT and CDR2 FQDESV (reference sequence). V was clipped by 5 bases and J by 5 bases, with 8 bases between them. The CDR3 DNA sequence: TGTGCCAGCAGCCCCAACATAGATACGCAGTATTTT. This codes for CASSPNIDTQYF.

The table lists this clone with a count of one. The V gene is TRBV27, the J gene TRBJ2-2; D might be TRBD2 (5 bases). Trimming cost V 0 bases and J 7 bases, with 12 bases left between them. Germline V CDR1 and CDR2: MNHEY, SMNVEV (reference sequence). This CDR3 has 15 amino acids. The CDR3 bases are TGTGCCAGCAGTTTATCAACCGGGGTTATCGGGGAGCTGTTTTTT. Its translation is CASSLSTGVIGELFF.